These T cell receptor beta chains were read from a single sample in a study of identical twins. TCRdb called the 5' RACE reads again in MiXCR, with one record for every CDR3 protein. Altogether hundreds of thousands of distinct CDR3 sequences are present, 21% being singletons, with the ten largest covering around 4.4%. The same sample was also used in a study of T cells expressing NK-cell markers.

The material sequenced was PBMCs. Receptors were obtained from a young woman in good health. The CDR3 runs from the conserved cysteine through the conserved F or W. The order of the fields is J gene, V gene, D gene, clone size, CDR3 length, CDR3 DNA, CDR3 protein. The D gene is left open where the match is weak. Some rows mark clone size as missing; the rest say once, few, many or name a class of expanded clone.

J gene: TRBJ1-1; V gene: TRBV5-1; D gene: NA; clone size: NA; CDR3 length: 14; CDR3 DNA: TGCGCCAGCAGCTTGGGGAGAGGGCACACTGAAGCTTCCTTT; CDR3 protein: CASSLGRGHTEASF
J gene: TRBJ2-1; V gene: TRBV20-1; D gene: TRBD2; clone size: NA; CDR3 length: 14; CDR3 DNA: TGCAGTGCTAGAGAGCCGGGACTAGCAATTGAGCAGTTCTTC; CDR3 protein: CSAREPGLAIEQFF
J gene: TRBJ2-1; V gene: TRBV6-1; D gene: NA; clone size: NA; CDR3 length: 14; CDR3 DNA: TGTGCCAGCAGGGTTGCTAGCGTCTTGGGGGAGCAGTTCTTC; CDR3 protein: CASRVASVLGEQFF
J gene: TRBJ2-7; V gene: TRBV5-1; D gene: NA; clone size: NA; CDR3 length: 14; CDR3 DNA: TGCGCCAGCAGCTTGGTAGAGTCGGGGTACGAGCAGTACTTC; CDR3 protein: CASSLVESGYEQYF
J gene: TRBJ2-7; V gene: TRBV4-3; D gene: TRBD2; clone size: NA; CDR3 length: 17; CDR3 DNA: TGCGCCAGCAGCCATGCGGGACTAGCGGATAAAACCTACGAGCAGTACTTC; CDR3 protein: CASSHAGLADKTYEQYF
J gene: TRBJ2-3; V gene: TRBV25-1; D gene: NA; clone size: once; CDR3 length: 15; CDR3 DNA: TGTGCCAGCAGTGATCTACAGGGTTACACAGATACGCAGTATTTT; CDR3 protein: CASSDLQGYTDTQYF
J gene: TRBJ2-3; V gene: TRBV20-1; D gene: NA; clone size: many; CDR3 length: 12; CDR3 DNA: TGCAGTGCCAGAGGCGACCAAGATACGCAGTATTTT; CDR3 protein: CSARGDQDTQYF
J gene: TRBJ2-5; V gene: TRBV29-1; D gene: TRBD2; clone size: few; CDR3 length: 15; CDR3 DNA: TGCAGCGTCGATTTAGGCGGGAGGGCCGTAGAGACCCAGTACTTC; CDR3 protein: CSVDLGGRAVETQYF
J gene: TRBJ2-4; V gene: TRBV20-1; D gene: NA; clone size: NA; CDR3 length: 15; CDR3 DNA: TGCAGTGCTTCACACGTACACGACGCAAAAAACATTCAGTACTTC; CDR3 protein: CSASHVHDAKNIQYF
J gene: TRBJ2-3; V gene: TRBV7-2; D gene: NA; clone size: many; CDR3 length: 13; CDR3 DNA: TGTGCCAGCAGTTTAGGGGTGGGAGATACGCAGTATTTT; CDR3 protein: CASSLGVGDTQYF
J gene: TRBJ1-1; V gene: TRBV29-1; D gene: NA; clone size: many; CDR3 length: 14; CDR3 DNA: TGCAGCGCCCGGTGGGGCGGGGGCGGCACTGAAGCTTTCTTT; CDR3 protein: CSARWGGGGTEAFF
J gene: TRBJ2-1; V gene: TRBV13; D gene: NA; clone size: NA; CDR3 length: 16; CDR3 DNA: TGTGCCAGCAGCTTAGGGGGACGTGGGGGAGGAAATGAGCAGTTCTTC; CDR3 protein: CASSLGGRGGGNEQFF
J gene: TRBJ2-5; V gene: TRBV10-3; D gene: TRBD1; clone size: few; CDR3 length: 15; CDR3 DNA: TGTGCCATCAGTCCGGGACAGGGGGCATTAAAGACCCAGTACTTC; CDR3 protein: CAISPGQGALKTQYF
J gene: TRBJ2-7; V gene: TRBV5-1; D gene: TRBD1; clone size: few; CDR3 length: 14; CDR3 DNA: TGCGCCAGCAGCGAACCGGGACAGGGGGTCGAGCAGTACTTC; CDR3 protein: CASSEPGQGVEQYF
J gene: TRBJ2-5; V gene: TRBV5-1; D gene: TRBD2; clone size: few; CDR3 length: 16; CDR3 DNA: TGCGCCAGCAGTCCCCGGACTAGCGGGGGGAAGGAGACCCAGTACTTC; CDR3 protein: CASSPRTSGGKETQYF
J gene: TRBJ2-3; V gene: TRBV10-3; D gene: NA; clone size: few; CDR3 length: 14; CDR3 DNA: TGTGCCATCAGTGAGTCTATAGGAACGGATACGCAGTATTTT; CDR3 protein: CAISESIGTDTQYF
J gene: TRBJ2-3; V gene: TRBV20-1; D gene: TRBD2; clone size: NA; CDR3 length: 15; CDR3 DNA: TGCAGTGCTAGAGATCCCAGCGGGGGGGCAGATACGCAGTATTTT; CDR3 protein: CSARDPSGGADTQYF
J gene: TRBJ2-3; V gene: TRBV11-2; D gene: TRBD2; clone size: many; CDR3 length: 16; CDR3 DNA: TGTGCCAGCAGCTCAACTAGCGGGGGCGGAACAGATACGCAGTATTTT; CDR3 protein: CASSSTSGGGTDTQYF
J gene: TRBJ1-3; V gene: TRBV2; D gene: NA; clone size: few; CDR3 length: 13; CDR3 DNA: TGTGCCAGCAAAGACAGTTCTGGAAACACCATATATTTT; CDR3 protein: CASKDSSGNTIYF
J gene: TRBJ2-2; V gene: TRBV10-3; D gene: NA; clone size: NA; CDR3 length: 15; CDR3 DNA: TGTGCCATCAGTCCTAGCACCAAATCGGGCGGGGAGCTGTTTTTT; CDR3 protein: CAISPSTKSGGELFF
J gene: TRBJ1-1; V gene: TRBV10-3; D gene: NA; clone size: few; CDR3 length: 14; CDR3 DNA: TGTGCCATCAAGCCGGGACTCCCGAACACTGAAGCTTTCTTT; CDR3 protein: CAIKPGLPNTEAFF
J gene: TRBJ2-5; V gene: TRBV12-3/TRBV12-4; D gene: NA; clone size: NA; CDR3 length: 13; CDR3 DNA: TGTGCCAGCACCCCGGCGGGACGGGAGACCCAGTACTTC; CDR3 protein: CASTPAGRETQYF
J gene: TRBJ2-5; V gene: TRBV20-1; D gene: TRBD2; clone size: NA; CDR3 length: 15; CDR3 DNA: TGCAGTGCTAGAGACCCGGGACTAGTTTTGGAGACCCAGTACTTC; CDR3 protein: CSARDPGLVLETQYF
J gene: TRBJ2-1; V gene: TRBV5-1; D gene: NA; clone size: NA; CDR3 length: 13; CDR3 DNA: TGCGCCAGCAGCTTGATAGGGGAAGTTCTGCAGTTCTTC; CDR3 protein: CASSLIGEVLQFF
J gene: TRBJ1-1; V gene: TRBV5-1; D gene: NA; clone size: NA; CDR3 length: 16; CDR3 DNA: TGCGCCAGCAGCTTAGGTATGAGACAGGAGAAAACTGAAGCTTTCTTT; CDR3 protein: CASSLGMRQEKTEAFF
J gene: TRBJ2-3; V gene: TRBV9; D gene: NA; clone size: NA; CDR3 length: 12; CDR3 DNA: TGTGCCAGCGGCCCCTTCGGAGATACGCAGTATTTT; CDR3 protein: CASGPFGDTQYF
J gene: TRBJ2-3; V gene: TRBV20-1; D gene: NA; clone size: few; CDR3 length: 12; CDR3 DNA: TGCAGTGGGGACCAACTCACAGATACGCAGTATTTT; CDR3 protein: CSGDQLTDTQYF
J gene: TRBJ2-4; V gene: TRBV19; D gene: NA; clone size: NA; CDR3 length: 14; CDR3 DNA: TGTGCCAGTAGAGCTACACTGGCGGGAAACATTCAGTACTTC; CDR3 protein: CASRATLAGNIQYF
J gene: TRBJ2-7; V gene: TRBV5-4; D gene: TRBD2; clone size: many; CDR3 length: 15; CDR3 DNA: TGTGCCAGCAGCACTACTAGCGGGTTTTCCTACGAGCAGTACTTC; CDR3 protein: CASSTTSGFSYEQYF
J gene: TRBJ1-5; V gene: TRBV6-1; D gene: NA; clone size: NA; CDR3 length: 14; CDR3 DNA: TGTGCCAGCAGCCGGGACCTCCCGCCCCAGCCCCAGCATTTT; CDR3 protein: CASSRDLPPQPQHF
J gene: TRBJ2-7; V gene: TRBV6-2/TRBV6-3; D gene: TRBD1; clone size: few; CDR3 length: 15; CDR3 DNA: TGTGCCAGCAGTCGGACCCGACAGGGGGCGGTCGAGCAGTACTTC; CDR3 protein: CASSRTRQGAVEQYF
J gene: TRBJ1-2; V gene: TRBV6-1; D gene: TRBD1; clone size: few; CDR3 length: 15; CDR3 DNA: TGTGCCAGCAGGCCCACCGGGACAGGGAATAGTGGCTACACCTTC; CDR3 protein: CASRPTGTGNSGYTF
J gene: TRBJ1-1; V gene: TRBV10-3; D gene: TRBD1; clone size: NA; CDR3 length: 14; CDR3 DNA: TGTGCCATCAAGACACAGGGGGGGAACACTGAAGCTTTCTTT; CDR3 protein: CAIKTQGGNTEAFF
J gene: TRBJ2-5; V gene: TRBV4-3; D gene: TRBD1; clone size: NA; CDR3 length: 16; CDR3 DNA: TGCGCCAGCAGCCTGTACCGGGACAGGGCTGTAGGGACCCAGTACTTC; CDR3 protein: CASSLYRDRAVGTQYF
J gene: TRBJ2-7; V gene: TRBV5-6; D gene: NA; clone size: NA; CDR3 length: 11; CDR3 DNA: TGTGCCAGCAGCTTGGGGAAGGAGCAGTACTTC; CDR3 protein: CASSLGKEQYF
J gene: TRBJ1-5; V gene: TRBV12-3/TRBV12-4; D gene: NA; clone size: few; CDR3 length: 15; CDR3 DNA: TGTGCCAGCAGTCGGGAACCTTATAGCAATCAGCCCCAGCATTTT; CDR3 protein: CASSREPYSNQPQHF
J gene: TRBJ2-7; V gene: TRBV20-1; D gene: TRBD1; clone size: NA; CDR3 length: 14; CDR3 DNA: TGCAGTGTGCAGCGGAGGACAGGTTCCTACGAGCAGTACTTC; CDR3 protein: CSVQRRTGSYEQYF
J gene: TRBJ2-5; V gene: TRBV5-1; D gene: NA; clone size: NA; CDR3 length: 13; CDR3 DNA: TGCGCCAGCAGCGGGGGTTGGCAAGAGACCCAGTACTTC; CDR3 protein: CASSGGWQETQYF
J gene: TRBJ1-6; V gene: TRBV6-1; D gene: NA; clone size: many; CDR3 length: 13; CDR3 DNA: TGTGCCAGCAGGGTGGAGCTCTATTCACCCCTCCACTTT; CDR3 protein: CASRVELYSPLHF
J gene: TRBJ2-7; V gene: TRBV29-1; D gene: NA; clone size: NA; CDR3 length: 12; CDR3 DNA: TGCAGCGTTGTGAGGCAAGGAGGCGAGCAGTACTTC; CDR3 protein: CSVVRQGGEQYF
J gene: TRBJ2-7; V gene: TRBV6-6; D gene: NA; clone size: few; CDR3 length: 12; CDR3 DNA: TGTGCCATGTCGACACCTTCGGGGGAGCAGTACTTC; CDR3 protein: CAMSTPSGEQYF
J gene: TRBJ2-2; V gene: TRBV12-3/TRBV12-4; D gene: NA; clone size: few; CDR3 length: 17; CDR3 DNA: TGTGCCAGCAGTCCCCCCGAGACGGCTATGAACACCGGGGAGCTGTTTTTT; CDR3 protein: CASSPPETAMNTGELFF
J gene: TRBJ1-5; V gene: TRBV12-3/TRBV12-4; D gene: TRBD1; clone size: many; CDR3 length: 15; CDR3 DNA: TGTGCCAGCAGTTTCCAGGGGGCGGGGAATCAGCCCCAGCATTTT; CDR3 protein: CASSFQGAGNQPQHF
J gene: TRBJ2-5; V gene: TRBV20-1; D gene: NA; clone size: few; CDR3 length: 12; CDR3 DNA: TGCAGTGCTAGAGGGCTGCAAGAGACCCAGTACTTC; CDR3 protein: CSARGLQETQYF
J gene: TRBJ2-3; V gene: TRBV27; D gene: NA; clone size: few; CDR3 length: 15; CDR3 DNA: TGTGCCAGCAGTTTATCGCGGAGCATTCCAGATACGCAGTATTTT; CDR3 protein: CASSLSRSIPDTQYF
J gene: TRBJ2-3; V gene: TRBV20-1; D gene: NA; clone size: many; CDR3 length: 15; CDR3 DNA: TGCAGTGCTAGAGATGTCGAGCGGGGCACAGATACGCAGTATTTT; CDR3 protein: CSARDVERGTDTQYF
J gene: TRBJ1-1; V gene: TRBV7-9; D gene: NA; clone size: few; CDR3 length: 13; CDR3 DNA: TGTGCCAGCATCCAGGTACAGGGCACTGAAGCTTTCTTT; CDR3 protein: CASIQVQGTEAFF
J gene: TRBJ1-2; V gene: TRBV27; D gene: NA; clone size: few; CDR3 length: 15; CDR3 DNA: TGTGCCAGCAGTCCCCTCCCATTCAGGGTCGATGGCTACACCTTC; CDR3 protein: CASSPLPFRVDGYTF
J gene: TRBJ1-2; V gene: TRBV7-9; D gene: TRBD1; clone size: many; CDR3 length: 13; CDR3 DNA: TGTGCCAGCTCGGGGACAGCAAACTATGGCTACACCTTC; CDR3 protein: CASSGTANYGYTF
J gene: TRBJ1-5; V gene: TRBV3-1; D gene: TRBD1; clone size: NA; CDR3 length: 15; CDR3 DNA: TGTGCCTCCTGCCCCAGCGGGACAGGGGTGCAGCCCCAGCATTTT; CDR3 protein: CASCPSGTGVQPQHF
J gene: TRBJ1-3; V gene: TRBV12-3/TRBV12-4; D gene: NA; clone size: many; CDR3 length: 14; CDR3 DNA: TGTGCCAGCAGTTTCCAGCTCTCTGGAAACACCATATATTTT; CDR3 protein: CASSFQLSGNTIYF
J gene: TRBJ2-1; V gene: TRBV20-1; D gene: NA; clone size: NA; CDR3 length: 15; CDR3 DNA: TGCAGTGCTAGAGATTGGAGACTAGGGGGCAATGAGCAGTTCTTC; CDR3 protein: CSARDWRLGGNEQFF
J gene: TRBJ1-2; V gene: TRBV20-1; D gene: NA; clone size: few; CDR3 length: 12; CDR3 DNA: TGCAGTGCTAGGGGCGGAGGTGGCGGCTACACCTTC; CDR3 protein: CSARGGGGGYTF